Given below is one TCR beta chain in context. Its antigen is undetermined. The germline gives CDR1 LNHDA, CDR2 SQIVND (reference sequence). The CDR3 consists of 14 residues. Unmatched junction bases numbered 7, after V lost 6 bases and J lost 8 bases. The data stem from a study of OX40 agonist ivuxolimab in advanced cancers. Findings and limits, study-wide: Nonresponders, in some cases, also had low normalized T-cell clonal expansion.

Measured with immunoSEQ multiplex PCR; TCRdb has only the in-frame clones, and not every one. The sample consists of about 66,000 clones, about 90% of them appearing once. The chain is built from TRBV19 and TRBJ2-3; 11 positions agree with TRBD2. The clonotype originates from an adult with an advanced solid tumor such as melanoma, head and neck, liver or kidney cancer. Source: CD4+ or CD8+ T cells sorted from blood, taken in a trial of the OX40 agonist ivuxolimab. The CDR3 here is CASSVAGGPSTQYF. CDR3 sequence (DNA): TGTGCCAGTAGCGTAGCGGGAGGGCCCAGTACGCAGTATTTT.